This T cell receptor beta chain came from a study of control samples from healthy donors and cancer patients. From germline, CDR1 is LGHDT and CDR2 YNNKEL (reference sequence). The CDR3 loop spans 14 amino acids. V was pared by 0 bases and J by 7 bases, with 0 bases of the junction left unmatched. TCRdb keeps only in-frame clones here, not all; method: immunoSEQ multiplex PCR. This table holds around 110,000 clones, 80% to 90% found once. The chain carries TRBV3-1 (or the pseudogene TRBV3-2) and TRBJ1-6; 7 positions match TRBD1. Sequencing input: PBMCs. This TCR derives from a woman between 45 and 60 years old with colorectal cancer. Here the CDR3 DNA reads TGTGCCAGCAGCCAAGAGACAGGGAATTCACCCCTCCACTTT. As protein: CASSQETGNSPLHF.